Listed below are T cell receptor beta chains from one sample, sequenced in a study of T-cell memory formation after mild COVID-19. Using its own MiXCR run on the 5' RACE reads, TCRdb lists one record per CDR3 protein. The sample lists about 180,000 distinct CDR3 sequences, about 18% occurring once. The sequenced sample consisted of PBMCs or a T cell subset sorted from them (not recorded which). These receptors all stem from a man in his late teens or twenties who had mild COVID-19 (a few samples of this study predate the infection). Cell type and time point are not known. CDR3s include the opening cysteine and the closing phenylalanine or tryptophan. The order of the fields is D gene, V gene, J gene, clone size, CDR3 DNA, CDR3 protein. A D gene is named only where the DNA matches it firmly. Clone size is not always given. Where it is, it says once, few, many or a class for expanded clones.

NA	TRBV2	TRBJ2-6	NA	TGTGCCAGCAGTGAAGCTGGGGCCAACGTCCTGACTTTC	CASSEAGANVLTF
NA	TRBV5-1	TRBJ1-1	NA	TGCGCCAGCAGCCGAGCCGGGGACACTGAAGCTTTCTTT	CASSRAGDTEAFF
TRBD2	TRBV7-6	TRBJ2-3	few	TGTGCCAGCAGCTTAGTGGCTAGCGGGGGCCCCCCAGATACGCAGTATTTT	CASSLVASGGPPDTQYF
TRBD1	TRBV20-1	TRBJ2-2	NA	TGCAGTGCTAGGCCACAGGGGGCCGGCGGGGAGCTGTTTTTT	CSARPQGAGGELFF
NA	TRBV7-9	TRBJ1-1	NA	TGTGCCAGCAGCCAGCAGGTGAACACTGAAGCTTTCTTT	CASSQQVNTEAFF
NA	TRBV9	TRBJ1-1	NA	TGTGCCAGCAGCGTAGAGGAAGGCAGGGTAGCTTTCTTT	CASSVEEGRVAFF
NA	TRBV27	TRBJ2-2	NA	TGTGCCAGCAGTTTTCTGGGGGGCGGGGAGCTGTTTTTT	CASSFLGGGELFF
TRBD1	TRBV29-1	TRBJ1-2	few	TGCAGCGCTGGGACAGAGTATGGCTACACCTTC	CSAGTEYGYTF
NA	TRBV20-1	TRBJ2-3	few	TGCAGTGCTAGAGATGGACGGGGCACAGATACGCAGTATTTT	CSARDGRGTDTQYF
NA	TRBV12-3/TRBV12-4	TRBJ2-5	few	TGTGCCAGCAGTTTGGGGCAGGGCCTGAACCAGTACTTC	CASSLGQGLNQYF
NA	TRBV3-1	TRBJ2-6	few	TGTGCCAGCAGCCAAGGTGGGGCCAACGTCCTGACTTTC	CASSQGGANVLTF
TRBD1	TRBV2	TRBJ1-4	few	TGTGCCAGCAGTCGACAGGGCCCGGTCTATGAAAAACTGTTTTTT	CASSRQGPVYEKLFF
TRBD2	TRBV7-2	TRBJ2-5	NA	TGTGCCAGCAGCTTTTCTAGCGGCGAAGAGACCCAGTACTTC	CASSFSSGEETQYF
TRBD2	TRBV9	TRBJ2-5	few	TGTGCCAGCAGCGCCCGACTAGCGGGGGAAGCGGGAGAGACCCAGTACTTC	CASSARLAGEAGETQYF
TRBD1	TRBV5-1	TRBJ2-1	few	TGCGCCAGCAGCTTGGCCGTCGGTCAGGGGGCCGATGAGCAGTTCTTC	CASSLAVGQGADEQFF
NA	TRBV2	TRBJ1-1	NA	TGTGCCAGCAGTGAGGTAGTGAACACTGAAGCTTTCTTT	CASSEVVNTEAFF
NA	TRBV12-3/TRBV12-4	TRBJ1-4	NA	TGTGCCAGCAGGCGCCCGGGTGAAAAACTGTTTTTT	CASRRPGEKLFF
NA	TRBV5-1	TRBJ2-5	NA	TGCGCCAGCAGCCTCCTACTAGGCCAAGAGACCCAGTACTTC	CASSLLLGQETQYF
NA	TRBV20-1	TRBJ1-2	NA	TGCAGTGCTAGAGCTAGAGGGGTCTCTGGCTACACCTTC	CSARARGVSGYTF
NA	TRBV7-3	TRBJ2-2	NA	TGTGCCAGCAGCCCCCGCCCTCCGCCCGGCGGGGAGCTGTTTTTT	CASSPRPPPGGELFF
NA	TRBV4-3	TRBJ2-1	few	TGCGCCAGCAGCCATGGGGCAGGGCAGGTCTTC	CASSHGAGQVF
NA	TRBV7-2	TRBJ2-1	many	TGTGCCAGCAGCACCGACTGGCACCCCTACAATGAGCAGTTCTTC	CASSTDWHPYNEQFF
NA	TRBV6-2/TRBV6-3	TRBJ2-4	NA	TGTGCCAGCGTATCGATCCAGAGAAACATTCAGTACTTC	CASVSIQRNIQYF
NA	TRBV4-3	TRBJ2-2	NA	TGCGCCAGCAGCCAAGATCGAGGGTATGGCGGGGAGCTGTTTTTT	CASSQDRGYGGELFF
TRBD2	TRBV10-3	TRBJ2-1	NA	TGTGCCATCAGTGAGTCGGGCGGGAGTTGGAATGAGCAGTTCTTC	CAISESGGSWNEQFF
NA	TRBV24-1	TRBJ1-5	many	TGTGCCACCAGTGACGAGTACCTGGGGCCCCAGCATTTT	CATSDEYLGPQHF
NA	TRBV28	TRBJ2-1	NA	TGTGCCAGCAGTGGGGCGCTGGGCCGTGGTCGCAATGAGCAGTTCTTC	CASSGALGRGRNEQFF
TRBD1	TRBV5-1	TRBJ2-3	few	TGCGCCAGCAGCTTCCAGGGGGCCTTTTCCACAGATACGCAGTATTTT	CASSFQGAFSTDTQYF
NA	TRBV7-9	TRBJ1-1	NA	TGTGCCAGCAGCTTCGGGCGAGAGGCTTTCTTT	CASSFGREAFF
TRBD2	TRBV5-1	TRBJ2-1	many	TGCGCCAGCAGCTTGGGCGGGGGGGCCTACAATGAGCAGTTCTTC	CASSLGGGAYNEQFF
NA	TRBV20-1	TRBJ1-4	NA	TGCAGTGCTACCTCTGGGGGGGGAGGAGACAATGAAAAACTGTTTTTT	CSATSGGGGDNEKLFF
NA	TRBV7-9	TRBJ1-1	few	TGTGCCAGCAGCTTATTGGGGGGTCACGAAGCTTTCTTT	CASSLLGGHEAFF
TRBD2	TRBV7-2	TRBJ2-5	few	TGTGCCAGCAGCTTAGGAGGCGCGGGAGGGGAGACCCAGTACTTC	CASSLGGAGGETQYF
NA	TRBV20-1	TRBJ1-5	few	TGCAGTGCAGGTTGGGGAGGGGGAGATCAGCCCCAGCATTTT	CSAGWGGGDQPQHF
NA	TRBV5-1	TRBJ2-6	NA	TGCGCCAGCAGCTTGGCCGTCAGCAACTCTGGGGCCAACGTCCTGACTTTC	CASSLAVSNSGANVLTF
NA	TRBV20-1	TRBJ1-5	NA	TGCAGTGCACCCCGGGACAACTTCCTTCAGCCCCAGCATTTT	CSAPRDNFLQPQHF
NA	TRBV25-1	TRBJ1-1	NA	TGTGCCAGCAGTTTCTATGGGGGTAAAACTGAAGCTTTCTTT	CASSFYGGKTEAFF
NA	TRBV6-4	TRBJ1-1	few	TGTGCCAGCAGTGACTCGAGTCGACAAATGAACACTGAAGCTTTCTTT	CASSDSSRQMNTEAFF
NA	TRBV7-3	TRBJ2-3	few	TGTGCCAGCAGCCCCTCCAACACGGGGGCAGATACGCAGTATTTT	CASSPSNTGADTQYF
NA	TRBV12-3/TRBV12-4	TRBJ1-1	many	TGTGCCAGCAGTCGTCGGGTAACCCATGAAGCTTTCTTT	CASSRRVTHEAFF
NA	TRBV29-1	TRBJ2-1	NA	TGCAGCGTGGGAGTTAAGACAGAACTTCACAATGAGCAGTTCTTC	CSVGVKTELHNEQFF
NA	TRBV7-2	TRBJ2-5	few	TGTGCCAGCAGCTTAGGGGGGCAGACCCAGTACTTC	CASSLGGQTQYF
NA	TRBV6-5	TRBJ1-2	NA	TGTGCCAGCAATGGGGGGAGGGTTGGCTACACCTTC	CASNGGRVGYTF
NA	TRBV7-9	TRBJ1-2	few	TGTGCCAGCAGCCCGGATGAGAACGGCTACACCTTC	CASSPDENGYTF
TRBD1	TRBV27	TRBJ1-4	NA	TGTGCCAGCAGTTTATTCGCGGTCTCTAGGGACAGGCAGAATGAAAAACTGTTTTTT	CASSLFAVSRDRQNEKLFF
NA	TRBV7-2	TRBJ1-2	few	TGTGCCAGCAGCTTAGTGGCCTATGGCTACACCTTC	CASSLVAYGYTF
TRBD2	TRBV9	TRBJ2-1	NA	TGTGCCAGCAGCGTAGTTGGAGGTTTCGGGGAGGGTAACAATGAGCAGTTCTTC	CASSVVGGFGEGNNEQFF